This T cell receptor (beta chain) comes out of a study of blood T cell repertoires in COVID-19. V dropped 3 bases and J dropped 8; count of bases not matched to a gene: 10. This CDR3 has 15 amino acids. The germline gives CDR1 WNHNN, CDR2 SYGVQD (reference sequence). Per the authors' pipeline: Nucleated cell number was recorded as an estimate derived from reference gene primer amplification. Produced via immunoSEQ multiplex PCR; TCRdb's table is partial and in-frame only. V, J and clone size are taken as reported in that table, and D and trimming were inferred from the DNA itself. The repertoire holds over 120,000 clones, with 80% as singletons.

Sequenced input: peripheral blood. This chain uses TRBV10-1 with TRBJ2-1, with 7 bases fitting TRBD2. The origin of this receptor is a man aged 65-85 years who had recovered from COVID-19. Written as DNA, the CDR3 is TGCGCCAGCAGTGACTATTACGGGAGGTTCGATGAGCAGTTCTTC. Its protein product is CASSDYYGRFDEQFF.